Below are 9 T cell receptor beta chains sequenced from a single sample in a study of CD8+CD57+ T cells in acquired aplastic anemia. Before being chosen for sequencing, patients had shown CD8+CD57+ cell expansion by flow cytometry. The study profiled TCR beta VDJ and CDR3 using genomic DNA as template. TCRdb re-analysed the reads in MiXCR, keeping a single row per CDR3 protein. Found here are roughly 120,000 distinct CDR3 sequences, 55% to 70% of them singletons; the top ten hold roughly 30%. Sequencing input: sorted CD4+, CD8+, or CD8+CD57+ T cells (not recorded which) from PBMCs. These receptors were collected from a human donor with aplastic anemia.

There are many counts of this clonotype. The chain links TRBV5-1 to TRBJ2-7; 12 positions agree with TRBD2. The ends lost 0 bases at V and 4 bases at J; junction bases unmatched: 8. CDR3 size: 17 residues. Looked up from germline, CDR1 is SGHRS and CDR2 is YFSETQ. The CDR3 protein is CASSLGSSGRANYEQYF. In nucleotides, the CDR3 is TGCGCCAGCAGCTTGGGATCTAGCGGGAGGGCCAATTACGAGCAGTACTTC.

This clonotype appeared once. This sequence joins TRBV6-4 and TRBJ1-1; 8 positions agree with TRBD1. The germline gives CDR1 MRHNA, CDR2 SNTAGT. The V segment lost 6 bases and the J segment 6 bases; nucleotides outside the gene matches: 9. This CDR3 comprises 14 residues. CDR3 protein: CASRRTGRGAEAFF. CDR3 DNA sequence: TGTGCCAGCAGAAGGACAGGGAGAGGCGCTGAAGCTTTCTTT.

V and J are TRBV12-3 or TRBV12-4 and TRBJ1-1; D remains ambiguous. The CDR3 contains 13 residues. V was cut by 2 bases and J by 4 bases, with 8 bases left in between. As DNA, the CDR3 is TGTGCCAGCAGTTTACGAGAGAGCACTGAAGCTTTCTTT. Translating it yields CASSLRESTEAFF.

This clonotype was seen repeatedly, ten times or more. The chain combines TRBV28 with TRBJ2-7, with no clear D. Trimming took 8 bases from V and 6 from J, leaving 8 bases between them. CDR1 is MDHEN and CDR2 is SYDVKM in the germline V gene. CDR3 length: 10 residues. CDR3 protein: CASGVGEQYF. The CDR3 region has the DNA TGTGCCAGCGGGGTGGGCGAGCAGTACTTC.

The V call is TRBV2, the J call TRBJ1-1, with 8 positions matching TRBD1. The CDR3 has 15 residues. The V and J ends lost 6 bases and 4 bases, in that order; junction bases with no gene match: 10. From germline, CDR1 is SNHLY and CDR2 FYNNEI. CDR3 amino acids: CASRDRAFRGTEAFF. CDR3 in DNA: TGTGCCAGCAGGGACAGGGCATTTCGAGGCACTGAAGCTTTCTTT. Drawing the rest from reference TRBV2 and TRBJ1-1, the complete variable domain is EPEVTQTPSHQVTQMGQEVILRCVPISNHLYFYWYRQILGQKVEFLVSFYNNEISEKSEIFDDQFSVERPDGSNFTLKIRSTKLEDSAMYFCASRDRAFRGTEAFFGQGTRLTVV.

With respect to this clonotype: A much larger clone lies one base from this, so it may be a read error. V is TRBV20-1 and J is TRBJ2-2; D perhaps matches TRBD2 (6 bases). Trimming took 0 bases from V and 3 from J, leaving 23 bases between them. CDR3 size: 19 residues. Per the germline V gene, CDR1 is DFQATT and CDR2 is SNEGSKA (reference sequence). The CDR3 DNA reads as TGCAGTGCTAGAGATCTCGGGGGAAGGGTGGTAGGGCACACCGGGGAGCTGTTTTTT. This codes for CSARDLGGRVVGHTGELFF.

In the case of this clonotype: This may arise from a read error, as a much more abundant clone is one base away. The chain carries TRBV4-3 and TRBJ2-7; TRBD1 is a possible D gene (6 bases). CDR3 length equals 14 residues. V was cut by 1 base and J by 5 bases, with 12 bases left in between. Per germline, CDR1 LGHNA and CDR2 YSLEER. The CDR3 here is CASSQGTGYDEQYF. CDR3 bases: TGCGCCAGCAGCCAAGGTACAGGGTACGACGAGCAGTACTTC.

V gene TRBV7-9 combines with J gene TRBJ2-7; 7 nucleotides line up with TRBD1. V trimming: 5 bases; J trimming: 7 bases; junction bases outside the gene matches: 8. Germline values: CDR1 SEHNR, CDR2 FQNEAQ (reference sequence). The CDR3 totals 13 residues. Here the CDR3 DNA reads TGTGCCAGCAGCAAACAGGGGCCGGGTGAGCAGTACTTC. Protein product: CASSKQGPGEQYF. The complete variable domain, with remaining parts taken from reference TRBV7-9 and TRBJ2-7, reads DTGVSQNPRHKITKRGQNVTFRCDPISEHNRLYWYRQTLGQGPEFLTYFQNEAQLEKSRLLSDRFSAERPKGSFSTLEIQRTEQGDSAMYLCASSKQGPGEQYFGPGTRLTVT.

In its sample, this clonotype was seen a few times. This chain connects TRBV14 to TRBJ1-6; D is perhaps TRBD1 (6 bases). Trimming took 1 base from V and 10 from J, leaving 11 bases between them. The CDR3 length is 14 residues. Germline loops: CDR1 SGHDN, CDR2 FVKESK. The CDR3 region is CASSQGQAISPLHF. The CDR3 bases are TGTGCCAGCAGCCAAGGACAGGCCATATCACCCCTCCACTTT.